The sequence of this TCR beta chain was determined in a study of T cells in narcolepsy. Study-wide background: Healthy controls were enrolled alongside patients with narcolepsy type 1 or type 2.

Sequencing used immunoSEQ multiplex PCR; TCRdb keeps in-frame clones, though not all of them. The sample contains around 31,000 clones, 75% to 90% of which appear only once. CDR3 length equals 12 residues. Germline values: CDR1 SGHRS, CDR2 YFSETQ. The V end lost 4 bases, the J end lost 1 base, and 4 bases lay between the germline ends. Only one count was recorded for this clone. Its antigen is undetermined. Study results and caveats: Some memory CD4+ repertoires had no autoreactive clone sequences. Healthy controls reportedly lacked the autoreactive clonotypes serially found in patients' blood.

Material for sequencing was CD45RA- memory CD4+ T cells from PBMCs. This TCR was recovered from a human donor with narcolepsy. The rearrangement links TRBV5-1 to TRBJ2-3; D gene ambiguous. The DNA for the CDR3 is TGCGCCAGCAGCCTGCGCACAGATACGCAGTATTTT. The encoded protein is CASSLRTDTQYF.